The clone carrying this TCR beta chain was counted between two and nine times. The sample is drawn from a study of blood T cell repertoires in COVID-19. Germline V gene sequence: CDR1 SGHTA, CDR2 FQGNSA. J lost 4 bases, V lost 0 bases, and 5 bases had no gene match. The CDR3 is 16 amino acids. Sequencing was performed with immunoSEQ multiplex PCR; in TCRdb, only in-frame clones are kept and a portion is missing. The sample has 120,000 or so clones, 82% seen once. The chain combines TRBV7-2 with TRBJ1-3; TRBD1 aligns across 8 bases. This clonotype was obtained from a woman in her sixties or seventies with acute or convalescent COVID-19. Material for sequencing was peripheral blood. DNA for the CDR3: TGTGCCAGCAGCTTAGCGCTGACAGGGGCCGGAAACACCATATATTTT. The encoded protein is CASSLALTGAGNTIYF.